The entry below describes one T cell receptor beta chain. The antigen it binds to is not known. Mismatch with germline at one junction end may stem from a read error. Immediately after resection, surgical brain or tumor specimens were cryofrozen in liquid nitrogen, with peripheral blood cells collected concurrently. The sample comes from a study of glioma-infiltrating T cells (TCRdb year 2016). At the level of the whole study: Low-grade gliomas were WHO grade II oligodendrogliomas or astrocytomas, and glioblastomas were WHO grade IV tumors sampled at initial rather than recurrent diagnosis. Before surgery, glioma patients were given dexamethasone for six or fewer days. Sequencing coverage of roughly 4.5- to 11-fold of about 910,000 peripheral T cells was targeted for blood libraries. The study sequenced TCR alpha- and beta-chain repertoires from glioma tissue, from non-neoplastic brain tissue and from matched peripheral blood mononuclear cells. To measure how far tissue and blood T-cell populations diverged, each tissue-infiltrating repertoire was compared against the peripheral blood repertoire of the same patient. The paired cohort was made up of three low-grade glioma patients, about 8 primary glioblastoma patients and three non-glioma patients who contributed non-neoplastic brain tissue. Results the study describes overall, beyond this receptor: Small numbers underpinned the group comparisons: about eight glioblastoma patients, three low-grade glioma patients and three non-neoplastic patients. In non-neoplastic patients, VJ-independent divergence between tissue and blood fell below expectation, whereas in all gliomas, and especially in low-grade gliomas, the divergence rose above expectation. Tissue and blood shared very few CDR3 sequences, a result attributed to high CDR3 diversity and limited sampling. Patients with low tissue-blood divergence were marked by a signature set of shared blood CDR3 motifs, and this signature set was depleted in highly divergent patients.

TCR alpha and beta CDR3 regions were amplified with the iRepertoire nested amplicon-rescue multiplex PCR (arm-PCR) platform from RNA. The input for one-step reverse transcription and amplification was 100-400 ng of tissue mRNA or PBMC total RNA. Following bead purification, Illumina adapters were added by a secondary multiplex PCR, and the libraries were gel-purified between 200 and 400 bp. Libraries carried internal 6-nucleotide barcodes used for demultiplexing. Sequencing of libraries was performed on an Illumina MiSeq with 2x220 or 2x250 nucleotide paired-end reads. The published analysis was carried out like this. Paired reads were merged with FLASH 1.2.11 and aligned to the GRCh37 human genome with BWA-MEM before extracting TRA and TRB reads. For V and J assignment, an IMGT-derived reference of cassette sequences and CDR3 motifs that included pseudogenes was used. Reads were translated in three frames, and productive CDR3s were defined as those with a C...FGXG motif and no stop codons. Unique combinations of V-J cassette pair and CDR3 amino acid sequence were defined as clonotypes. Reads were filtered by Hamming distance, with the threshold set by the sequence error rate of each sample in mapped regions. TCRdb handled the public reads itself, with Q25 trimming in fastp and clone calling in MiXCR, and kept productive beta chains. CDR3 protein sequences are deduplicated, and each keeps its most common genes and DNA. The V and J calls here are based on TCRdb, not the publication. The sample table lists a few hundred thousand distinct CDR3 sequences, roughly two fifths of them with a count of one. The ten largest account for approximately 12% of the sample.

The CDR3, cysteine through phenylalanine, is 13 amino acids long. Of all the DNA, just the CDR3 is kept, 39 bases in frame from base 1. The germline V gene specifies MNHNS as CDR1 and SASEGT as CDR2. The clonotype originates from a human donor with low-grade glioma or glioblastoma, undergoing nonglioma brain surgery, or in good health (not recorded which). Recombination joined TRBV6-1 with TRBJ2-1; the D gene may be TRBD1 or TRBD2, since each aligns over 5 bases. Source material: glioma tissue, nonneoplastic brain tissue, or PBMCs (not recorded which). The DNA sequence is given as TGTGCCAGCAGAGGGGACCAAATCAATGAACAGTCCTTC. Translated, it reads CASRGDQINEQSF.